The source of this T cell receptor (beta chain) is a study of T cell repertoires in cytomegalovirus infection. Study summary: From public TCR beta signatures came an indication of both CMV infection and matching HLA type.

The CDR3 totals 18 residues. CDR1 is LNHDA, CDR2 SQIVND, per germline (reference sequence). Between the trimmed V and J ends, which lost 3 bases and 0 bases, there was a span of 20 bases. Broader study findings: HLA-C-restricted, CMV-specific TCR beta clonotypes were dominant ex vivo.

TCRdb used MiXCR to reprocess the reads, holding one entry per CDR3 protein. This sample carries around 100,000 distinct CDR3 sequences, roughly a tenth of them seen once, and the ten largest clones take over 25%. Note on this clonotype: Its matching antigen is unknown.

The source is a human donor in good health (CMV status not recorded). Some clones in this sample may be carry-over from other donors' samples. What was sequenced was PBMCs, sequenced either directly or after in vitro stimulation (not recorded which). V and J are TRBV19 and TRBJ1-1; D is uncertain. The CDR3 is CASSILDGFKALNTEAFF. The DNA for the CDR3 is TGTGCCAGTAGTATTTTAGACGGTTTCAAGGCACTGAACACTGAAGCTTTCTTT.